A single sample gave rise to the 11 T cell receptor beta chains below, sequenced in a study of T cells in Graves' hyperthyroidism and ophthalmopathy. TCR beta CDR3 regions were amplified from RNA transcripts. A set of HTBI primers served as the primers for a first-round RT-PCR of the TCR CDR3. TCRdb analysed the multiplex PCR reads with MiXCR anew, one entry per CDR3 protein. The sample lists hundreds of thousands of distinct CDR3 sequences; approximately 23% were seen once. The material sequenced was blood. Source of these receptors: a woman between 65 and 79 years old with Graves' ophthalmopathy.

The V call is TRBV5-1, the J call TRBJ2-3; the D is unclear. V was trimmed by 1 base and J by 6 bases, leaving 12 bases between them. Germline loops: CDR1 SGHRS, CDR2 YFSETQ. This CDR3 has 14 residues. This CDR3 is CASSLFQAGDTQYF. The CDR3 coding sequence is TGCGCCAGCAGCTTGTTCCAAGCCGGGGATACGCAGTATTTT.

Only one count was recorded for this clonotype. The J gene is TRBJ2-4, the V gene TRBV28, with D possibly being TRBD1 or TRBD2 (5 bases each). Per the germline V gene, CDR1 is MDHEN and CDR2 is SYDVKM. Trimming took off 5 bases at V and 1 base at J, with 12 bases between the two ends. This CDR3 spans 15 amino acids. DNA for the CDR3: TGTGCCAGCAGTCCACCCAGGGAGGCCAAAAACATTCAGTACTTC. Encoded protein: CASSPPREAKNIQYF. The full variable domain, its missing parts supplied by reference TRBV28 and TRBJ2-4, is DVKVTQSSRYLVKRTGEKVFLECVQDMDHENMFWYRQDPGLGLRLIYFSYDVKMKEKGDIPEGYSVSREKKERFSLILESASTNQTSMYLCASSPPREAKNIQYFGAGTRLSVL.

In its sample, this clonotype was seen a few times. V is TRBV5-1 and J is TRBJ1-4; unclear D gene. Between the trimmed V and J ends, which lost 0 bases and 7 bases, there was a span of 13 bases. Per germline, CDR1 SGHRS and CDR2 YFSETQ. This CDR3 has 15 amino acids. As DNA, the CDR3 is TGCGCCAGCAGCTTGGTAGGGAATCAAGGTGAAAAACTGTTTTTT. Residues: CASSLVGNQGEKLFF.

The chain employs TRBV10-3 and TRBJ2-1; TRBD2 aligns across 7 bases. Germline trimming cut 4 bases from V and 6 bases from J; bases unmatched to any gene: 18. The CDR3 is made up of 18 amino acids. Germline V lookup: CDR1 ENHRY, CDR2 SYGVKD. DNA for the CDR3: TGTGCCATCAGTGCAGTTTCCCGGATAGCGGGCACCTCCAATGAGCAGTTCTTC. It translates to CAISAVSRIAGTSNEQFF.

This clonotype was seen more than once but under ten times. The rearrangement uses TRBV7-9 and TRBJ2-1; D call uncertain. In germline, CDR1 is SEHNR, CDR2 FQNEAQ (reference sequence). V was clipped by 1 base and J by 7 bases, with 14 bases between them. CDR3 length: 15 amino acids. This CDR3 reads CASSLVGMGLNEQFF. In DNA form, the CDR3 reads TGTGCCAGCAGCTTAGTCGGCATGGGCTTAAATGAGCAGTTCTTC.

This sequence joins TRBV20-1 and TRBJ2-4; the match to TRBD2 covers 9 bases. The CDR3 is 14 residues long. Germline V gene data show CDR1 as DFQATT and CDR2 as SNEGSKA (reference sequence). V lost 5 bases, J lost 2 bases, and 4 bases stayed unmatched. CDR3 in DNA: TGCAGTGCTCGCGGGGGGGTTTCCAAAAACATTCAGTACTTC. It is translated as CSARGGVSKNIQYF.

This clonotype was observed many times. The chain carries TRBV6-2 or TRBV6-3 and TRBJ1-1; 8 bases agree with TRBD1. The CDR3 has 14 amino acids. After removal of 10 bases from V and 5 bases from J, the junction contained 12 bases not matched to a gene. Germline loops: CDR1 MNHEY, CDR2 SVGEGT. The CDR3 nucleotides read TGTGCCACAAACAGGGGGGATGGAGGAACTGAAGCTTTCTTT. It specifies CATNRGDGGTEAFF.

This clonotype was counted a single time. The J gene is TRBJ2-7, the V gene TRBV20-1, with 9 bases fitting TRBD2. J lost 3 bases, V lost 1 base, and 10 bases had no gene match. Germline V gene lookup returns CDR1 DFQATT and CDR2 SNEGSKA (reference sequence). The CDR3 totals 16 residues. CDR3 DNA sequence: TGCAGTGCTAGAGCCCCGCTAGCGGGATTTATCTACGAGCAGTACTTC. Its protein is CSARAPLAGFIYEQYF.

This sequence joins TRBV7-6 and TRBJ2-7; no firm D call. CDR1 is SGHVS and CDR2 is FNYEAQ in the germline V gene. The CDR3 is made up of 15 amino acids. V lost 1 base and J 5 bases, leaving 15 bases between the germline ends. The CDR3 here is CASSLEAFGMNEQYF. CDR3 sequence (DNA): TGTGCCAGCAGCTTAGAGGCGTTCGGTATGAACGAGCAGTACTTC. Filled out from reference TRBV7-6 and TRBJ2-7, the complete variable domain reads GAGVSQSPRYKVTKRGQDVALRCDPISGHVSLYWYRQALGQGPEFLTYFNYEAQQDKSGLPNDRFSAERPEGSISTLTIQRTEQRDSAMYRCASSLEAFGMNEQYFGPGTRLTVT.

With respect to this clonotype: Since a much larger clone is just one base distant, this may be a read error. The CDR3 is CASSWDRGGGYAF. In nucleotides, the CDR3 is TGCGCCAGCAGCTGGGACAGGGGGGGAGGCTACGCCTTC. J is TRBJ1-2 and V is TRBV5-1; 11 bases agree with TRBD1. The germline gives CDR1 SGHRS, CDR2 YFSETQ. The CDR3 length is 13 residues.

This clonotype was detected a few times. The chain is built from TRBV5-1 and TRBJ1-1; TRBD1 matches 7 bases. The V and J ends lost 7 bases and 6 bases, in that order; junction bases with no gene match: 21. This CDR3 contains 17 residues. The germline gives CDR1 SGHRS, CDR2 YFSETQ. CDR3 nucleotide sequence: TGCGCCAGCTCCAGAGAGGGGGCGCGGATTCGACTCTCTGAAGCTTTCTTT. It codes for CASSREGARIRLSEAFF.